This T cell receptor (beta chain) was captured by sequencing in a study of cytotoxic CD8 clonotypes in ibrutinib-treated CLL. Sequenced by immunoSEQ multiplex PCR; TCRdb stores in-frame clones only, minus some. The sample records about 250,000 clones, less than 75% being singletons. Looked up from germline, CDR1 is PRHDT and CDR2 is FYEKMQ (reference sequence). The CDR3 totals 15 residues. V gave up 2 bases and J gave up 1 base, with 12 bases separating them. The sample holds a few counts of this clone. V gene TRBV13 combines with J gene TRBJ2-7; D may match TRBD1 or TRBD2 (6 bases each). The sequence derives from a human donor with chronic lymphocytic leukemia. The sequenced sample was PBMCs, obtained after 24 months of ibrutinib treatment. CDR3 sequence reads: CASSLQLGGSYEQYF. In DNA, the CDR3 is TGTGCCAGCAGCTTACAGCTAGGGGGGTCCTACGAGCAGTACTTC.